The next 20 T cell receptor beta chains were all read from a single sample in a study of technical replicates of blood from a few donors (dated by TCRdb to the late 2010s). Library method: the immunoSEQ multiplex PCR assay. TCRdb took over this immuneACCESS table, retaining in-frame rearrangements with V and J assigned. Such tables are incomplete; in checked studies, under half of the missing clones stem from an unresolved V gene, and the remainder is unexplained. Across this sample there are 75,000 to 100,000 clones, with around 94% seen only once. Clones ranked in the top ten supply 0.25% of the sample. What was sequenced was T cells isolated from PBMCs. The source of these receptors is a human donor in good health.

This sequence joins TRBV4-1 and TRBJ2-2; 9 bases agree with TRBD2. The CDR3 extends over 19 amino acids. V shed 4 bases, J shed 5 bases, and the junction held 17 bases outside the gene matches. Germline loops: CDR1 MGHRA, CDR2 YSYEKL. CDR3 residues: CASSPVGLASGKLTGELFF. The DNA of the CDR3 is TGCGCCAGCAGCCCTGTTGGCTTGGCTAGCGGGAAATTAACCGGGGAGCTGTTTTTT.

The V call is TRBV6-5, the J call TRBJ2-5; D is uncertain. V was trimmed by 2 bases and J by 5 bases, leaving 3 bases between them. Per the germline V gene, CDR1 is MNHEY and CDR2 is SVGAGI. This CDR3 contains 11 residues. The CDR3 loop is CASSYGETQYF. The CDR3 nucleotides are TGTGCCAGCAGTTACGGCGAGACCCAGTACTTC.

The CDR3 loop reads CASSQEGPLHF. The CDR3 DNA reads as TGTGCCAGCAGCCAAGAGGGCCCCCTCCACTTT. This sequence joins TRBV14 and TRBJ1-6; D not certain. CDR3 length: 11 amino acids. Between the trimmed V and J ends, which lost 0 bases and 13 bases, there was a span of 4 bases. In germline, CDR1 is SGHDN, CDR2 FVKESK. Full variable domain (rest looked up from reference TRBV14 and TRBJ1-6): EAGVTQFPSHSVIEKGQTVTLRCDPISGHDNLYWYRRVMGKEIKFLLHFVKESKQDESGMPNNRFLAERTGGTYSTLKVQPAELEDSGVYFCASSQEGPLHFGNGTRLTVT.

CDR3 in DNA: TGTGCCAGCAGTACCGGGGATAATTCACCCCTCCACTTT. Its protein product is CASSTGDNSPLHF. The rearrangement uses TRBV6-6 and TRBJ1-6; no clear D. The V gene's germline CDR1 is MNHNY and CDR2 SVGAGI (reference sequence). The CDR3 covers 13 residues. Trimming cost V 5 bases and J 5 bases, with 7 bases left between them.

This clone came up once. The chain couples TRBV20-1 to TRBJ2-7, with no clear D. The CDR3 has 10 amino acids. V was clipped by 5 bases and J by 2 bases, with 4 bases between them. Per germline, CDR1 DFQATT and CDR2 SNEGSKA (reference sequence). The CDR3 bases are TGCAGTGCTGAGGCCTACGAGCAGTACTTC. Amino acids: CSAEAYEQYF.

This clone was observed once. The chain recombines TRBV6-1 with TRBJ1-4; D uncertain. The CDR3 consists of 11 residues. CDR1 is MNHNS and CDR2 is SASEGT in the germline V gene. V was clipped by 6 bases and J by 7 bases, with 6 bases between them. The CDR3, as DNA: TGTGCCAGCAGGAACAGTGAAAAACTGTTTTTT. Translated: CASRNSEKLFF.

The chain has TRBV5-1 and TRBJ2-7; 9 nucleotides align to TRBD2. Germline values: CDR1 SGHRS, CDR2 YFSETQ. V shed 2 bases and J 5 bases; nucleotides not matched to a gene: 11. The CDR3 is made up of 16 amino acids. The CDR3 DNA reads as TGCGCCAGCAGCTTAGATAGCGGGAGTAGGATCCACGAGCAGTACTTC. Protein: CASSLDSGSRIHEQYF.

This clone has just one count. The chain joins TRBV19 to TRBJ2-5, with 13 nucleotides matching TRBD2. Germline V lookup: CDR1 LNHDA, CDR2 SQIVND (reference sequence). The CDR3 has 16 amino acids. V gave up 5 bases and J gave up 9 bases; unmatched junction bases: 12. CDR3 sequence reads: CASSSPGLAGSIAQYF. In DNA, the CDR3 is TGTGCCAGTAGTTCCCCGGGACTAGCGGGGTCGATTGCCCAGTACTTC.

J is TRBJ1-2 and V is TRBV5-1; D ambiguous. The CDR3 consists of 15 residues. Germline V lookup: CDR1 SGHRS, CDR2 YFSETQ. The ends were cut back, 3 bases at V and 7 bases at J, with 19 bases in the middle. The CDR3 nucleotides are TGCGCCAGCAGCTCAGAGGGCACGCAAGGGATTGGCTACACCTTC. Protein product: CASSSEGTQGIGYTF. The entire variable domain, with the rest obtained from reference TRBV5-1 and TRBJ1-2, is as follows: KAGVTQTPRYLIKTRGQQVTLSCSPISGHRSVSWYQQTPGQGLQFLFEYFSETQRNKGNFPGRFSGRQFSNSRSEMNVSTLELGDSALYLCASSSEGTQGIGYTFGSGTRLTVV.

Only one count was recorded for this clone. This sequence joins TRBV10-2 and TRBJ1-1; TRBD1 might be the D (6 bases). V dropped 0 bases and J dropped 3 bases, with 17 bases sitting between them. Germline V gene data show CDR1 as WSHSY and CDR2 as SAAADI. The CDR3 covers 17 residues. In DNA, the CDR3 is TGCGCCAGCAGTGAGTCGACGTGGAAAAGGACAGACACTGAAGCTTTCTTT. This translates into CASSESTWKRTDTEAFF.

Ten or more counts support this clone. The chain recombines TRBV7-8 with TRBJ1-5, with TRBD1 matching over 8 bases. Trimming at V came to 5 bases and at J to 6 bases, leaving 9 bases not matched to a gene. The CDR3 contains 15 residues. Germline values: CDR1 SGHVS, CDR2 FQNEAQ. The CDR3 region is CASSRDRGPSQPQHF. The CDR3 DNA reads as TGTGCCAGCAGCCGTGACAGGGGTCCATCTCAGCCCCAGCATTTT.

The chain carries TRBV27 and TRBJ1-5; 7 bases agree with TRBD1. The germline CDR1 and CDR2 sequences are MNHEY and SMNVEV (reference sequence). This CDR3 has 13 amino acids. The trim removed 3 bases at V and 5 bases at J, leaving 1 base unmatched. The CDR3 nucleotides read TGTGCCAGCAGTTTGACAGGGTATCAGCCCCAGCATTTT. Encoded protein: CASSLTGYQPQHF.

This chain connects TRBV7-6 to TRBJ2-2; possible D gene TRBD2, 5 bases. Trimming took 4 bases from V and 7 from J, leaving 13 bases between them. Per germline, CDR1 SGHVS and CDR2 FNYEAQ. The CDR3 has 14 amino acids. CDR3 nucleotides: TGTGCCAGCAGCTCACTAGGCCTCAACGGGGAGCTGTTTTTT. Amino acids: CASSSLGLNGELFF.

This clone is a singleton in its sample. The rearrangement joins TRBV27 to TRBJ1-5, with 10 bases lining up with TRBD1. The V segment lost 7 bases and the J segment 0 bases; nucleotides outside the gene matches: 12. The length of the CDR3 is 18 residues. Germline V CDR1 and CDR2: MNHEY, SMNVEV (reference sequence). CDR3 sequence reads: CASKPGQGVSYSNQPQHF. The CDR3 DNA is TGTGCCAGCAAACCTGGACAGGGGGTTTCGTATAGCAATCAGCCCCAGCATTTT.

V is TRBV4-2 and J is TRBJ1-1, with 7 bases fitting TRBD1. The junction had 6 bases not matched to a gene; V was cut back by 4 bases and J by 4 bases. This CDR3 spans 14 amino acids. Germline V gene data show CDR1 as LGHNA and CDR2 as YNFKEQ. In DNA form, the CDR3 reads TGTGCCAGCAGCCCTAGGGGGCTAGGCACTGAAGCTTTCTTT. Its protein product is CASSPRGLGTEAFF.

This clone was recorded once. V gene TRBV11-2 combines with J gene TRBJ1-1, with a tentative D call TRBD1 (6 bases). The CDR3 is made up of 17 amino acids. Germline V gene data show CDR1 as SGHAT and CDR2 as FQNNGV. Trimming pared 5 bases from V and 0 bases from J, leaving 19 bases between. CDR3 coding DNA: TGTGCCAGCAGCCTTCAAATTCGGGGGGCGATGAACACTGAAGCTTTCTTT. It translates to CASSLQIRGAMNTEAFF.

The rearrangement links TRBV20-1 to TRBJ1-1; TRBD1 is a possible D gene (5 bases). CDR1 is DFQATT and CDR2 is SNEGSKA in the germline V gene (reference sequence). V was cut by 5 bases and J by 3 bases, with 7 bases left in between. The CDR3 has 11 amino acids. The CDR3 spells CSAWGDTEAFF. CDR3 coding DNA: TGCAGTGCTTGGGGCGACACTGAAGCTTTCTTT.

This sequence joins TRBV28 and TRBJ1-1; D gene uncertain. Deletions cut 5 bases from V and 4 bases from J, with 17 bases between. The length of the CDR3 is 15 residues. The germline gives CDR1 MDHEN, CDR2 SYDVKM. CDR3 loop: CASSLHDLATTEAFF. The CDR3 nucleotides are TGTGCCAGCAGTCTCCACGACTTGGCGACCACTGAAGCTTTCTTT.

The chain combines TRBV19 with TRBJ2-2; D perhaps matches TRBD2 (6 bases). Germline CDR1 and CDR2: LNHDA and SQIVND (reference sequence). The CDR3 runs 17 residues. Trimming removed 7 bases at V and 1 base at J, with 19 bases between. The CDR3 sequence is CASTLRGYPGNTGELFF. CDR3 bases: TGTGCCAGTACTTTGCGGGGATATCCCGGGAACACCGGGGAGCTGTTTTTT.

The chain has TRBV6-6 and TRBJ1-4; tentative D call: TRBD1 (5 bases). This CDR3 is built from 15 residues. Per germline, CDR1 MNHNY and CDR2 SVGAGI (reference sequence). V gave up 5 bases and J gave up 0 bases, with 10 bases separating them. The CDR3 coding sequence is TGTGCCAGCAGTCAAACAGGTGCAACTAATGAAAAACTGTTTTTT. As protein: CASSQTGATNEKLFF.